The rows below give T cell receptor beta chains drawn from one sample of a study of T cells after yellow fever vaccination. Each CDR3 protein gets one entry after TCRdb re-called the 5' RACE reads with MiXCR. The sample has about 340,000 distinct CDR3 sequences, under 15% seen once. Sequencing was performed on CD4+ T cells sorted from PBMCs, taken 15 days after the yellow fever booster vaccination. The source is a man aged 18 to 30 who received the YFV17D yellow fever vaccine. The CDR3 runs from the conserved cysteine through the conserved F or W. A D gene is named only where the DNA matches it firmly. Some rows have no size entry. The others give once, few or many, or a class for an expanded clone.

clone size: few; J gene: TRBJ1-1; D gene: NA; V gene: TRBV6-2/TRBV6-3; CDR3 DNA: TGTGCCAGCAGCAAAACCGGGGGGGCAATTGGTACTGAAGCTTTCTTT; CDR3 protein: CASSKTGGAIGTEAFF
clone size: few; J gene: TRBJ1-2; D gene: NA; V gene: TRBV20-1; CDR3 DNA: TGCAGTGCTAGAGATCAGGTCCGATATGGCTACACCTTC; CDR3 protein: CSARDQVRYGYTF
clone size: once; J gene: TRBJ2-3; D gene: TRBD2; V gene: TRBV4-3; CDR3 DNA: TGCGCCAGCAGCCCGGGGACTAGCGGGGGGACTCTCAATACGCAGTATTTT; CDR3 protein: CASSPGTSGGTLNTQYF
clone size: few; J gene: TRBJ1-2; D gene: NA; V gene: TRBV7-2; CDR3 DNA: TGTGCCAGCAGCTTAGTAGCGGGGGGCGCATATGGCTACACCTTC; CDR3 protein: CASSLVAGGAYGYTF
clone size: few; J gene: TRBJ2-7; D gene: TRBD1; V gene: TRBV27; CDR3 DNA: TGTGCCAGCAGATCTGGGACAGGGGGCTCCTACGAGCAGTACTTC; CDR3 protein: CASRSGTGGSYEQYF
clone size: NA; J gene: TRBJ1-2; D gene: NA; V gene: TRBV5-1; CDR3 DNA: TGCGCCAGCAGCTTGGATGATCAGTTCTATGGCTACACCTTC; CDR3 protein: CASSLDDQFYGYTF
clone size: few; J gene: TRBJ1-2; D gene: NA; V gene: TRBV18; CDR3 DNA: TGTGCCAGCTCACCACTATTAGGGGACCATGGCTACACCTTC; CDR3 protein: CASSPLLGDHGYTF
clone size: NA; J gene: TRBJ2-2; D gene: NA; V gene: TRBV28; CDR3 DNA: TGTGCCAGCAGCCATGACAGGCAACGGGAGCTGTTTTTT; CDR3 protein: CASSHDRQRELFF
clone size: NA; J gene: TRBJ1-6; D gene: NA; V gene: TRBV20-1; CDR3 DNA: TGCAGTGCTAGAGTTAACGTAGATGCTAATTCACCCCTCCACTTT; CDR3 protein: CSARVNVDANSPLHF
clone size: many; J gene: TRBJ1-2; D gene: TRBD1; V gene: TRBV11-2; CDR3 DNA: TGTGCCAGCAGCTTAGATGGGGGGACAGGGGCCTATGGCTACACCTTC; CDR3 protein: CASSLDGGTGAYGYTF
clone size: NA; J gene: TRBJ1-2; D gene: NA; V gene: TRBV7-9; CDR3 DNA: TGTGCCAGCAGCCTCTCGTACAGGGCGGCCTATGGCTACACCTTC; CDR3 protein: CASSLSYRAAYGYTF
clone size: NA; J gene: TRBJ2-1; D gene: NA; V gene: TRBV7-2; CDR3 DNA: TGTGCCAGCTTGGTTCAATCGTACAATGAGCAGTTCTTC; CDR3 protein: CASLVQSYNEQFF
clone size: NA; J gene: TRBJ1-5; D gene: NA; V gene: TRBV7-2; CDR3 DNA: TGTGCCAGCAGCTTAGCGGTGGGAGTTGATCAGCCCCAGCATTTT; CDR3 protein: CASSLAVGVDQPQHF
clone size: NA; J gene: TRBJ1-1; D gene: NA; V gene: TRBV7-3; CDR3 DNA: TGTGCCAGCAGCTTAAGTTTAGGAGCGAACACTGAAGCTTTCTTT; CDR3 protein: CASSLSLGANTEAFF
clone size: few; J gene: TRBJ2-1; D gene: TRBD2; V gene: TRBV2; CDR3 DNA: TGTGCCAGCAGTGAAAAGGGAGGGGACGAGCAGTTCTTC; CDR3 protein: CASSEKGGDEQFF
clone size: few; J gene: TRBJ1-1; D gene: TRBD1; V gene: TRBV15; CDR3 DNA: TGTGCCACCAGCCTCGACAGGGGCGCCTCTGAAGCTTTCTTT; CDR3 protein: CATSLDRGASEAFF
clone size: few; J gene: TRBJ2-1; D gene: NA; V gene: TRBV6-2/TRBV6-3; CDR3 DNA: TGTGCCAGCAGTTACTCCAGGGTAAATGAGCAGTTCTTC; CDR3 protein: CASSYSRVNEQFF
clone size: NA; J gene: TRBJ2-3; D gene: NA; V gene: TRBV7-2; CDR3 DNA: TGTGCCAGCAGCCCTAGAAAGGGGGGGAGCACAGATACGCAGTATTTT; CDR3 protein: CASSPRKGGSTDTQYF
clone size: NA; J gene: TRBJ2-4; D gene: NA; V gene: TRBV5-4; CDR3 DNA: TGTGCCAGCAGCTTGGGGGGAAACATTCAGTACTTC; CDR3 protein: CASSLGGNIQYF
clone size: few; J gene: TRBJ2-5; D gene: NA; V gene: TRBV7-9; CDR3 DNA: TGTGCCAGCACAGCCTGGGCAGGAGTCCAAGAGACCCAGTACTTC; CDR3 protein: CASTAWAGVQETQYF
clone size: NA; J gene: TRBJ1-1; D gene: NA; V gene: TRBV5-1; CDR3 DNA: TGCGCCAGCAGCTTGGGGACACTCGATGAGGGAACTGAAGCTTTCTTT; CDR3 protein: CASSLGTLDEGTEAFF
clone size: NA; J gene: TRBJ2-3; D gene: TRBD1; V gene: TRBV20-1; CDR3 DNA: TGCAGTGCTAGAAGGGGACCGGGACAGGGGCACGGGGATACGCAGTATTTT; CDR3 protein: CSARRGPGQGHGDTQYF